What follows are 18 T cell receptor beta chains derived from one specimen sequenced in a study of T cell changes during pregnancy in multiple sclerosis. Some clones are missing from TCRdb's copy, which holds only in-frame ones; the method was immunoSEQ multiplex PCR. This table has roughly 100,000 clones, 90% to 95% appearing once. Specimen: peripheral blood, collected after pregnancy. These receptor sequences come from a female donor in good health, enrolled as a control in a pregnancy study.

The V call is TRBV5-4, the J call TRBJ1-4, with 10 positions matching TRBD1. CDR1 is SGHNT, CDR2 YYREEE, per germline (reference sequence). The CDR3 extends over 16 amino acids. V lost 2 bases and J lost 5; bases outside the gene matches: 6. This CDR3 is CASSFVPGQGNEKLFF. The CDR3 bases are TGTGCCAGCAGCTTTGTGCCGGGACAGGGGAATGAAAAACTGTTTTTT.

The V gene is TRBV11-2, the J gene TRBJ2-3; no definite D call. This CDR3 comprises 14 residues. Trimming took 5 bases from V and 3 from J, leaving 12 bases between them. From germline, CDR1 is SGHAT and CDR2 FQNNGV. The CDR3: CASSQGLGTDTQYF. The DNA for the CDR3 is TGTGCCAGCAGCCAAGGCCTAGGAACAGATACGCAGTATTTT.

The rearrangement uses TRBV7-9 and TRBJ2-7; 7 bases line up with TRBD1. Trimming cost V 3 bases and J 0 bases; bases outside gene matches: 2. CDR1 and CDR2 (germline): SEHNR, FQNEAQ (reference sequence). The CDR3 runs 14 residues. The CDR3: CASSLTGSSYEQYF. CDR3 DNA: TGTGCCAGCAGCTTGACAGGGAGCTCCTACGAGCAGTACTTC.

This chain uses TRBV7-9 with TRBJ2-2; perhaps TRBD1 as D (6 bases). Trimming pared 4 bases from V and 1 base from J, leaving 16 bases between. The germline gives CDR1 SEHNR, CDR2 FQNEAQ (reference sequence). This CDR3 is built from 17 residues. For the CDR3, the DNA is TGTGCCAGCAGCTCACAAGAGGGGACACTGAACACCGGGGAGCTGTTTTTT. This translates into CASSSQEGTLNTGELFF.

The chain recombines TRBV15 with TRBJ1-1, with D perhaps matching TRBD1 (6 bases). The V end was cut by 6 bases, the J end by 2 bases, with 13 bases between. Germline V lookup: CDR1 LNHNV, CDR2 YYDKDF (reference sequence). The CDR3 consists of 14 residues. The CDR3 is CATRIKGGNTEAFF. The CDR3 bases are TGTGCCACCAGGATAAAAGGGGGAAACACTGAAGCTTTCTTT.

The chain recombines TRBV5-1 with TRBJ2-4; 7 bases align to TRBD1. CDR3 length equals 15 residues. The J segment lost 8 bases and the V segment lost 3 bases, leaving 11 bases of the junction unmatched. The V gene's germline CDR1 is SGHRS and CDR2 YFSETQ. CDR3 in DNA: TGCGCCAGCAGCTCACAGGGGAGCCGAGGAGACATTCAGTACTTC. Encoded protein: CASSSQGSRGDIQYF.

The chain recombines TRBV6-6 with TRBJ2-2; no firm D call. The CDR3 runs to 11 residues. Trimming took off 6 bases at V and 7 bases at J, with 6 bases between the two ends. Per germline, CDR1 MNHNY and CDR2 SVGAGI (reference sequence). In DNA, the CDR3 is TGTGCCAGCAGCCGAGGCGGGGAGCTGTTTTTT. This encodes CASSRGGELFF.

CDR3 bases: TGCAGCGTTGAGGGGGCAGGCACGCTTACTAGACAAGGCGGCTACACCTTC. It specifies CSVEGAGTLTRQGGYTF. The genes are TRBV29-1 and TRBJ1-2; D is perhaps TRBD1 (6 bases). V shed 3 bases and J shed 8 bases, with 28 bases lying between them. The V gene's germline CDR1 is SQVTM and CDR2 ANQGSEA. This CDR3 contains 17 residues.

This clone was found a few times. This rearrangement joins TRBV19 to TRBJ2-1; 9 bases match TRBD1. The CDR3 contains 13 residues. CDR1 is LNHDA, CDR2 SQIVND, per germline (reference sequence). J gave up 5 bases and V 7 bases, and 3 bases lay outside the gene matches. The CDR3 loop is CASKGTGNNEQFF. The CDR3 nucleotides are TGTGCCAGTAAAGGGACAGGGAACAATGAGCAGTTCTTC.

The J gene is TRBJ1-5, the V gene TRBV10-3, with D uncertain. CDR1 ENHRY and CDR2 SYGVKD come from the germline V gene. The CDR3 loop spans 18 amino acids. V shed 4 bases and J shed 1 base, with 20 bases lying between them. The CDR3 reads CAISVEERIDLSNQPQHF. In DNA form, the CDR3 reads TGTGCCATCAGTGTGGAGGAGCGAATAGATTTGAGCAATCAGCCCCAGCATTTT.

J is TRBJ2-7 and V is TRBV7-2; 7 bases are a match to TRBD2. Losses at the gene ends were 1 base for V and 0 bases for J; bases not matched to a gene: 6. Germline V gives CDR1 SGHTA, CDR2 FQGNSA. This CDR3 contains 16 residues. As DNA, the CDR3 is TGTGCCAGCAGCTTAGTGGGAGGGCTGAGCTCCTACGAGCAGTACTTC. This sequence encodes CASSLVGGLSSYEQYF.

The rearrangement uses TRBV9 and TRBJ1-1, with 11 bases aligning to TRBD1. The germline gives CDR1 SGDLS, CDR2 YYNGEE. Trimming removed 4 bases from V and 11 bases from J; junction bases left unmatched: 13. The CDR3 has 15 residues. CDR3 in DNA: TGTGCCAGCAGCCCTCGGTGGACAGGGGGCGACGAGGCTTTCTTT. This gives the protein CASSPRWTGGDEAFF.

V is TRBV5-1 and J is TRBJ2-5, with 9 bases identical to TRBD2. This CDR3 comprises 15 residues. V lost 2 bases, J lost 5 bases, and 7 bases stayed unmatched. Germline V gives CDR1 SGHRS, CDR2 YFSETQ. The CDR3 here is CASSFSGGRGETQYF. The CDR3, as DNA: TGCGCCAGCAGCTTTAGCGGGGGCCGGGGGGAGACCCAGTACTTC. Together with reference TRBV5-1 and TRBJ2-5, the CDR3 gives the full variable domain: KAGVTQTPRYLIKTRGQQVTLSCSPISGHRSVSWYQQTPGQGLQFLFEYFSETQRNKGNFPGRFSGRQFSNSRSEMNVSTLELGDSALYLCASSFSGGRGETQYFGPGTRLLVL.

The rearrangement joins TRBV5-6 to TRBJ1-2; D is perhaps TRBD1 (6 bases). The CDR3 loop spans 11 amino acids. Germline assignment: CDR1 SGHDT and CDR2 YYEEEE. V was shortened by 5 bases and J by 8 bases, with 10 bases between the two germline ends. CDR3 sequence: CASSTGLGYTF. The CDR3 region has the DNA TGTGCCAGCAGTACAGGGTTGGGCTACACCTTC.

This clone has more than one count but fewer than ten. The chain couples TRBV6-1 to TRBJ1-1; D is possibly TRBD1 (6 bases). The CDR3 runs 14 residues. Germline-derived CDR1 and CDR2 are MNHNS and SASEGT. V lost 7 bases and J 1 base, leaving 13 bases between the germline ends. DNA of the CDR3: TGTGCCAGCACCCTGGGGGCGGGGAACACTGAAGCTTTCTTT. Translated: CASTLGAGNTEAFF.

The chain combines TRBV5-1 with TRBJ2-1; TRBD1 matches at 7 bases. V shed 7 bases, J shed 6 bases, and the junction held 7 bases outside the gene matches. CDR3 size: 13 residues. Germline CDR1 and CDR2: SGHRS and YFSETQ. Written as DNA, the CDR3 is TGCGCCAGCTCGGGACAGCCTGGCAATGAGCAGTTCTTC. This sequence encodes CASSGQPGNEQFF.

The V call is TRBV27, the J call TRBJ1-6, with 8 nucleotides matching TRBD1. The CDR3 runs 15 residues. After removal of 7 bases from V and 6 bases from J, the junction contained 8 bases not matched to a gene. Germline values: CDR1 MNHEY, CDR2 SMNVEV (reference sequence). The chain's CDR3 is CASIRTGGVNSPLHF. CDR3 bases: TGTGCCAGCATTCGTACAGGGGGTGTTAATTCACCCCTCCACTTT.

This clone appeared once. J is TRBJ2-7 and V is TRBV29-1, with D perhaps TRBD1 (6 bases). The V end lost 3 bases, the J end lost 0 bases, and 18 bases lay between the germline ends. Germline V gives CDR1 SQVTM, CDR2 ANQGSEA. CDR3 length: 16 residues. The CDR3 protein is CSVDRFGQGRSYEQYF. The CDR3 DNA reads as TGCAGCGTTGACAGGTTTGGTCAGGGGCGCTCCTACGAGCAGTACTTC.